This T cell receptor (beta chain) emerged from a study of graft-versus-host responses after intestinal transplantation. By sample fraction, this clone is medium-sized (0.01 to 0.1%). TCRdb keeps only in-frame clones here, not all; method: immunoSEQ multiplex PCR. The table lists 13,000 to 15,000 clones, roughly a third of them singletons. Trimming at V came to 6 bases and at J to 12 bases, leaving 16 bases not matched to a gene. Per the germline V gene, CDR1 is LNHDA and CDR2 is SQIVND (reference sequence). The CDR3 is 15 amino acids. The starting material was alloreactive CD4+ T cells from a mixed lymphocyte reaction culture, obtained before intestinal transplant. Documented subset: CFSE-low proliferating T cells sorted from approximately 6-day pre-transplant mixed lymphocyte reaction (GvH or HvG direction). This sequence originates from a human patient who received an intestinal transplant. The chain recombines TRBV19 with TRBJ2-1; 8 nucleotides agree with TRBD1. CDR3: CASSQSGQGAVGQFF. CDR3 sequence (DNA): TGTGCCAGTAGCCAATCCGGACAGGGAGCGGTTGGGCAGTTCTTC.